This TCR beta chain was sequenced during a study of neoadjuvant anti-PD-1 for oral cavity cancer. In the study overall: Before surgery, most patients got three to four biweekly 3 mg/kg nivolumab doses.

Data came from immunoSEQ multiplex PCR; TCRdb stores just in-frame clones and leaves some out. Of approximately 72,000 clones listed, around 80% were seen once; the top ten hold 3% to 3.5%. To note about this clone: Its antigen remains unidentified.

Whole-study findings and limits: Treg/Th17 ratio rose with pretreatment blood and fell with post-treatment tumor TCRbeta clonality.

Patients were newly diagnosed with stage II-IVA oral cavity squamous cell carcinoma without prior systemic or radiation treatment. This sample comprised PBMCs, obtained before nivolumab (anti-PD-1) treatment. The TCR was taken from a person aged 35-79 years with oral cavity squamous cell carcinoma.

Here the CDR3 reads CASSYVAGSSYNEQFF. The CDR3 nucleotides read TGCGCCAGCAGCTACGTAGCGGGAAGCTCCTACAATGAGCAGTTCTTC. The chain combines TRBV5-1 with TRBJ2-1; TRBD2 aligns across 8 bases. V was pared by 3 bases and J by 0 bases, with 5 bases of the junction left unmatched. Germline-derived CDR1 and CDR2 are SGHRS and YFSETQ. The CDR3 loop spans 16 amino acids.